This T cell receptor beta chain was captured by sequencing in a study of blood T cell repertoires in COVID-19. Study information: Researchers got acute and convalescent COVID-19 samples from the United States, Italy and Spain. In each case, the material was cDNA or gDNA derived from T cells, B-cell-depleted T cells, or PBMCs.

Per the authors' pipeline: From reference gene primer amplification, estimates of nucleated cell counts were derived. Profiled with immunoSEQ multiplex PCR; TCRdb holds only in-frame clones, not every one. D and trimming come from the DNA, and the V and J calls and clone size come from that table. The table includes a few hundred thousand clones, more than 80% detected once. Enrollment of patients from Seattle took place during active infection, with longitudinal follow-up. The CDR3 loop spans 16 amino acids. The ends lost 3 bases at V and 5 bases at J; junction bases unmatched: 10. In germline, CDR1 is LNHDA, CDR2 SQIVND (reference sequence).

The TCR originated in a woman in her twenties or thirties with COVID-19, enrolled during active disease. This sequence joins TRBV19 and TRBJ1-5, with TRBD1 matching over 7 bases. Sequencing was done on a sample of peripheral blood. The CDR3 bases are TGTGCCAGTAGTATTCCAGGGGGAGGTGGCTATCAGCCCCAGCATTTT. Encoded protein: CASSIPGGGGYQPQHF.